A single TCR beta chain is shown here with its context. These data come from a study of identical twins. A single record per CDR3 protein comes from TCRdb applying MiXCR to the 5' RACE reads. The sample consists of nearly 900,000 distinct CDR3 sequences, 12% of them appearing once. CDR1 is SQVTM, CDR2 ANQGSEA, per germline. The CDR3 runs 14 residues. V lost 4 bases, J lost 8 bases, and 18 bases lay in between. These data were also reused for a study on yellow fever vaccine responses in identical twins.

The sequence came from a woman aged 18-29 years in good health. The source material was PBMCs. The chain has TRBV29-1 and TRBJ2-4; weak D call: TRBD2 (6 bases). In nucleotides, the CDR3 is TGCAGCGTTGTAGGCGGGAAACCCCAGGACATTCAGTACTTC. This translates into CSVVGGKPQDIQYF.